The source of this T cell receptor (beta chain) is a study of blood T cell repertoires in COVID-19. About the study: Both acute and convalescent COVID-19 samples were obtained from the United States, Italy and Spain. The cDNA or gDNA used as material had been derived from T cells, B-cell-depleted T cells, or PBMCs.

Trimming took 11 bases from V and 5 from J, leaving 23 bases between them. This CDR3 spans 15 amino acids. The germline V gene has CDR1 SGHVS and CDR2 FQNEAQ. Original handling: It was from reference gene primer amplification that nucleated cell counts were estimated. Clones were read by immunoSEQ multiplex PCR, and TCRdb kept only the in-frame ones, dropping some. V, J and clone size are those of that table, while D and trimming were read from the DNA. This sample has about 58,000 clones; under 90% occur once, and the top ten carry approximately 4.5%. The origin of this receptor is a man aged 40-50 years with active COVID-19. This sequence joins TRBV7-8 and TRBJ2-3, with D tentatively TRBD1 (6 bases). The sequencing sample was made of peripheral blood. Here the CDR3 reads CASDHAGTSRDTQYF. In nucleotides, the CDR3 is TGTGCCTCTGATCACGCTGGGACATCGAGAGATACGCAGTATTTT.